The rows below give T cell receptor beta chains drawn from one sample of a study of control samples from healthy donors and cancer patients. Assay used: immunoSEQ multiplex PCR; TCRdb lists only in-frame clones, some missing. In the table there are 170,000 or so clones, around 95% of which are singletons. The material sequenced was blood. The receptors derive from a woman between 40 and 55 years old in good health. Both conserved end residues are part of each CDR3. Each record gives: D gene, J gene, clone size, V gene, CDR3 protein, CDR3 DNA. A D gene is named only where the DNA matches it firmly. The size of a clone is reported for some rows only, either as once, few or many, or as a class for expanded clones.

d_gene: -; j_gene: TRBJ1-1; abundance: -; v_gene: TRBV6-5; CDR3aa: CASSSYGAEAFF; CDR3nt: TGTGCCAGCAGCAGTTATGGAGCTGAAGCTTTCTTT
d_gene: -; j_gene: TRBJ1-1; abundance: -; v_gene: TRBV3-1/TRBV3-2; CDR3aa: CASRSHLDGTEAFF; CDR3nt: TGTGCCAGCAGGAGCCATTTAGACGGGACTGAAGCTTTCTTT
d_gene: TRBD2; j_gene: TRBJ2-3; abundance: once; v_gene: TRBV19; CDR3aa: CASSAREGSRDTQYF; CDR3nt: TGTGCCAGTAGTGCCAGGGAGGGTAGTCGGGATACGCAGTATTTT
d_gene: -; j_gene: TRBJ2-7; abundance: -; v_gene: TRBV7-8; CDR3aa: CASSRDGSVPAEQYF; CDR3nt: TGTGCCAGCAGTCGGGACGGATCGGTTCCAGCCGAGCAGTACTTC
d_gene: TRBD2; j_gene: TRBJ2-1; abundance: -; v_gene: TRBV6-5; CDR3aa: CASSLAGEAYNEQFF; CDR3nt: TGTGCCAGCAGTTTAGCGGGGGAGGCATACAATGAGCAGTTCTTC
d_gene: -; j_gene: TRBJ1-4; abundance: once; v_gene: TRBV2; CDR3aa: CASNSRVDEKLFF; CDR3nt: TGTGCCAGCAATAGCAGGGTAGATGAAAAACTGTTTTTT
d_gene: TRBD2; j_gene: TRBJ2-1; abundance: -; v_gene: TRBV18; CDR3aa: CASSPRLAGANNEQFF; CDR3nt: TGTGCCAGCTCACCTAGACTAGCGGGGGCCAACAATGAGCAGTTCTTC
d_gene: -; j_gene: TRBJ1-2; abundance: -; v_gene: TRBV7-3; CDR3aa: CASSLGAGRGYGYTF; CDR3nt: TGTGCCAGCAGCTTAGGGGCAGGGAGGGGCTATGGCTACACCTTC
d_gene: -; j_gene: TRBJ1-1; abundance: -; v_gene: TRBV6-5; CDR3aa: CASRNSPNTEAFF; CDR3nt: TGTGCCAGCAGGAACAGTCCGAACACTGAAGCTTTCTTT
d_gene: TRBD1; j_gene: TRBJ2-7; abundance: few; v_gene: TRBV7-9; CDR3aa: CASSLMGQFHEQYF; CDR3nt: TGTGCCAGCAGCTTAATGGGACAGTTTCACGAGCAGTACTTC
d_gene: -; j_gene: TRBJ1-2; abundance: -; v_gene: TRBV12-5; CDR3aa: CASGLVRGYYGYTF; CDR3nt: TGTGCTAGTGGTTTGGTAAGGGGTTACTATGGCTACACCTTC
d_gene: -; j_gene: TRBJ1-1; abundance: -; v_gene: TRBV9; CDR3aa: CASSSPGRSEAFF; CDR3nt: TGTGCCAGCAGCTCACCAGGACGTTCTGAAGCTTTCTTT
d_gene: -; j_gene: TRBJ2-6; abundance: -; v_gene: TRBV3-1/TRBV3-2; CDR3aa: CASSRGTASSGANVLTF; CDR3nt: TGTGCCAGCAGCCGAGGGACCGCTAGCTCTGGGGCCAACGTCCTGACTTTC
d_gene: -; j_gene: TRBJ1-1; abundance: -; v_gene: TRBV11-2; CDR3aa: CASSLADRAFF; CDR3nt: TGTGCCAGCAGCTTAGCCGACCGGGCTTTCTTT
d_gene: TRBD2; j_gene: TRBJ2-5; abundance: -; v_gene: TRBV5-4; CDR3aa: CASSANGGAGSETQYF; CDR3nt: TGTGCCAGCAGCGCTAACGGGGGGGCCGGTTCGGAGACCCAGTACTTC
d_gene: -; j_gene: TRBJ2-3; abundance: -; v_gene: TRBV15; CDR3aa: CATSRDFADTQYF; CDR3nt: TGTGCCACCAGCAGAGATTTCGCAGATACGCAGTATTTT
d_gene: -; j_gene: TRBJ1-1; abundance: -; v_gene: TRBV6-5; CDR3aa: CASSEWGKKEAFF; CDR3nt: TGTGCCAGCTCTGAGTGGGGTAAGAAGGAAGCTTTCTTT
d_gene: -; j_gene: TRBJ1-6; abundance: once; v_gene: TRBV11-2; CDR3aa: CASSLALFRSPLHF; CDR3nt: TGTGCCAGCAGCTTAGCGTTGTTTCGTTCACCCCTCCACTTT
d_gene: TRBD1; j_gene: TRBJ1-1; abundance: -; v_gene: TRBV5-4; CDR3aa: CASSFMGRGREAFF; CDR3nt: TGTGCCAGCAGCTTCATGGGAAGGGGGCGGGAGGCTTTCTTT
d_gene: -; j_gene: TRBJ1-2; abundance: -; v_gene: TRBV19; CDR3aa: CASSIVAGAYGYTF; CDR3nt: TGTGCCAGTAGTATAGTGGCAGGGGCCTATGGCTACACCTTC
d_gene: -; j_gene: TRBJ2-2; abundance: -; v_gene: TRBV29-1; CDR3aa: CSVAGTPKNTGELFF; CDR3nt: TGCAGCGTTGCCGGGACACCAAAGAACACCGGGGAGCTGTTTTTT
d_gene: TRBD1; j_gene: TRBJ1-1; abundance: -; v_gene: TRBV6-5; CDR3aa: CASSQPGQGEAFF; CDR3nt: TGTGCCAGCAGTCAGCCGGGACAGGGGGAAGCTTTCTTT
d_gene: -; j_gene: TRBJ2-2; abundance: -; v_gene: TRBV11-3; CDR3aa: CASSFTTGELFF; CDR3nt: TGTGCCAGCAGCTTCACGACCGGGGAGCTGTTTTTT
d_gene: -; j_gene: TRBJ1-6; abundance: -; v_gene: TRBV7-2; CDR3aa: CASSLGPNSPLHF; CDR3nt: TGTGCCAGCAGCTTAGGACCCAATTCACCCCTCCACTTT
d_gene: -; j_gene: TRBJ1-1; abundance: -; v_gene: TRBV19; CDR3aa: CASSPTRNTEAFF; CDR3nt: TGTGCCAGTAGTCCGACAAGGAACACTGAAGCTTTCTTT
d_gene: -; j_gene: TRBJ1-5; abundance: -; v_gene: TRBV12-2; CDR3aa: CASRLRVGNMSNQPQHF; CDR3nt: TGTGCAAGTCGCTTACGGGTCGGGAATATGAGCAATCAGCCCCAGCATTTT
d_gene: -; j_gene: TRBJ1-1; abundance: few; v_gene: TRBV12-3/TRBV12-4; CDR3aa: CASSQSGREAFF; CDR3nt: TGTGCCAGCAGTCAAAGCGGAAGGGAAGCTTTCTTT
d_gene: -; j_gene: TRBJ2-3; abundance: -; v_gene: TRBV4-3; CDR3aa: CASSQDPWDTQYF; CDR3nt: TGCGCCAGCAGCCAAGATCCTTGGGATACGCAGTATTTT
d_gene: -; j_gene: TRBJ2-1; abundance: -; v_gene: TRBV28; CDR3aa: CASSGGAREQFF; CDR3nt: TGTGCCAGTTCTGGGGGCGCTCGGGAGCAGTTCTTC
d_gene: TRBD2; j_gene: TRBJ2-5; abundance: -; v_gene: TRBV7-2; CDR3aa: CASSWIVGGETQYF; CDR3nt: TGTGCCAGCAGCTGGATCGTGGGAGGGGAGACCCAGTACTTC
d_gene: TRBD1; j_gene: TRBJ1-1; abundance: -; v_gene: TRBV23-1; CDR3aa: CASSQLDWGQVTTEAFF; CDR3nt: TGCGCCAGCAGTCAATTAGATTGGGGACAGGTAACTACTGAAGCTTTCTTT
d_gene: TRBD1; j_gene: TRBJ1-4; abundance: -; v_gene: TRBV4-1; CDR3aa: CASSIRDRATNEKLFF; CDR3nt: TGCGCCAGCAGCATCCGGGACAGGGCAACTAATGAAAAACTGTTTTTT
d_gene: -; j_gene: TRBJ2-1; abundance: -; v_gene: TRBV19; CDR3aa: CASSGGRERHNEQFF; CDR3nt: TGTGCCAGTAGTGGAGGGAGAGAAAGGCACAATGAGCAGTTCTTC
d_gene: -; j_gene: TRBJ2-2; abundance: -; v_gene: TRBV6-2/TRBV6-3; CDR3aa: CASSYSRTVTNTGELFF; CDR3nt: TGTGCCAGCAGTTACTCCCGGACAGTAACGAACACCGGGGAGCTGTTTTTT
d_gene: TRBD2; j_gene: TRBJ2-3; abundance: -; v_gene: TRBV2; CDR3aa: CASSRMAGGDTDTQYF; CDR3nt: TGTGCCAGCAGTAGGATGGCGGGGGGAGACACAGATACGCAGTATTTT
d_gene: -; j_gene: TRBJ1-1; abundance: few; v_gene: TRBV4-3; CDR3aa: CASSQNRETLEAFF; CDR3nt: TGCGCCAGCAGCCAGAACCGGGAAACCCTTGAAGCTTTCTTT
d_gene: -; j_gene: TRBJ2-5; abundance: -; v_gene: TRBV7-9; CDR3aa: CASSLSAETQYF; CDR3nt: TGTGCCAGCAGCTTATCTGCGGAGACCCAGTACTTC
d_gene: -; j_gene: TRBJ1-4; abundance: -; v_gene: TRBV30; CDR3aa: CAWSVGHDNEKLFF; CDR3nt: TGTGCCTGGAGTGTAGGCCACGATAATGAAAAACTGTTTTTT
d_gene: -; j_gene: TRBJ1-4; abundance: -; v_gene: TRBV19; CDR3aa: CASSTPTGTNEKLFF; CDR3nt: TGTGCCAGTAGTACCCCGACGGGAACTAATGAAAAACTGTTTTTT
d_gene: -; j_gene: TRBJ2-7; abundance: -; v_gene: TRBV7-6; CDR3aa: CASSIRQDGYEQYF; CDR3nt: TGTGCCAGCAGCATAAGACAGGACGGATACGAGCAGTACTTC
d_gene: -; j_gene: TRBJ2-3; abundance: once; v_gene: TRBV9; CDR3aa: CASSLGWGPSTDTQYF; CDR3nt: TGTGCCAGCAGCTTAGGATGGGGGCCAAGCACAGATACGCAGTATTTT